What follows are 30 T cell receptor beta chains derived from one specimen sequenced in a study of early stage breast cancer tumors. This table comes from immunoSEQ multiplex PCR, and its TCRdb copy is limited to in-frame clones, with some not included. The sample consists of more than 55,000 clones, about 74% of them appearing once. Sample: blood. The receptor set was obtained from a person in their thirties with breast cancer.

The V and J genes are TRBV5-1 and TRBJ1-1, with a weak D call TRBD1 (5 bases). Trimming shortened V by 0 bases and J by 0 bases, and 18 bases separated the two germline ends. Germline V lookup: CDR1 SGHRS, CDR2 YFSETQ. The CDR3 covers 18 residues. The CDR3: CASSLGTWDAPMNTEAFF. As DNA, the CDR3 is TGCGCCAGCAGCTTGGGGACTTGGGACGCTCCGATGAACACTGAAGCTTTCTTT.

The rearrangement links TRBV6-4 to TRBJ2-3, with D tentatively TRBD2 (6 bases). The germline gives CDR1 MRHNA, CDR2 SNTAGT. V was clipped by 3 bases and J by 0 bases, with 10 bases between them. This CDR3 is built from 15 residues. The CDR3 nucleotides read TGTGCCAGCAGTGAGGCCAGCGGGAGCACAGATACGCAGTATTTT. Encoded protein: CASSEASGSTDTQYF.

This chain links TRBV9 with TRBJ1-2, with D tentatively TRBD1 (6 bases). Germline lookup yields CDR1 SGDLS and CDR2 YYNGEE. CDR3 length: 16 residues. Trimming took off 3 bases at V and 4 bases at J, with 19 bases between the two ends. CDR3 loop: CASSGTDIPLVYGYTF. CDR3 DNA sequence: TGTGCCAGCAGCGGGACAGATATTCCTTTAGTCTATGGCTACACCTTC.

The chain combines TRBV5-8 with TRBJ2-1; the D call may be TRBD1 or TRBD2 (5 bases each). V shed 0 bases and J shed 9 bases, with 10 bases lying between them. Germline V CDR1 and CDR2: SGHTS, YDEGEE. The CDR3 length is 13 residues. The CDR3 is CASSLGLGVEQFF. DNA of the CDR3: TGTGCCAGCAGCTTGGGCCTGGGGGTTGAGCAGTTCTTC.

The J gene is TRBJ2-5, the V gene TRBV12-5; D gene ambiguous. Trimming pared 3 bases from V and 7 bases from J, leaving 18 bases between. Germline loops: CDR1 LGHNT, CDR2 FRNRAP. CDR3 length equals 15 residues. CDR3 sequence: CASGFGQKPGGTQYF. CDR3 nucleotides: TGTGCTAGTGGTTTTGGTCAGAAACCCGGCGGGACCCAGTACTTC.

The V and J genes are TRBV5-1 and TRBJ2-1; 8 bases agree with TRBD2. The CDR3 covers 15 residues. Germline V gene data show CDR1 as SGHRS and CDR2 as YFSETQ. With 1 base clipped from V and 4 bases from J, the junction kept 4 bases outside the gene matches. CDR3 sequence reads: CASSLFSGAYNEQFF. For the CDR3, the DNA is TGCGCCAGCAGCTTGTTTAGCGGGGCTTACAATGAGCAGTTCTTC. Full variable domain (missing parts from reference TRBV5-1 and TRBJ2-1): KAGVTQTPRYLIKTRGQQVTLSCSPISGHRSVSWYQQTPGQGLQFLFEYFSETQRNKGNFPGRFSGRQFSNSRSEMNVSTLELGDSALYLCASSLFSGAYNEQFFGPGTRLTVL.

The chain employs TRBV13 and TRBJ2-2, with no clear D. The germline V gene has CDR1 PRHDT and CDR2 FYEKMQ (reference sequence). The V end was cut by 8 bases, the J end by 4 bases, with 14 bases between. The CDR3 totals 14 residues. The CDR3 spells CASAFVSGTGELFF. CDR3 bases: TGTGCCAGCGCCTTCGTTTCGGGCACCGGGGAGCTGTTTTTT.

J is TRBJ2-7 and V is TRBV30, with D possibly TRBD2 on 6 matching bases. CDR3 length equals 17 residues. Per germline, CDR1 GTSNPN and CDR2 SVGIG (reference sequence). Between the trimmed V and J ends, which lost 2 bases and 1 base, there was a span of 21 bases. In nucleotides, the CDR3 is TGTGCCTGGAGTTGGGCGTGGGAGTCGGGACTTTCCTACGAGCAGTACTTC. This translates into CAWSWAWESGLSYEQYF.

The chain links TRBV27 to TRBJ2-6; no definite D call. V was trimmed by 4 bases and J by 0 bases, leaving 7 bases between them. CDR1 and CDR2 from the germline V gene are MNHEY and SMNVEV (reference sequence). The CDR3 has 15 residues. CDR3 bases: TGTGCCAGCAGTTCCCCTTACTCTGGGGCCAACGTCCTGACTTTC. As protein: CASSSPYSGANVLTF. The variable domain in full, with the rest retrieved from reference TRBV27 and TRBJ2-6, is EAQVTQNPRYLITVTGKKLTVTCSQNMNHEYMSWYRQDPGLGLRQIYYSMNVEVTDKGDVPEGYKVSRKEKRNFPLILESPSPNQTSLYFCASSSPYSGANVLTFGAGSRLTVL.

This chain uses TRBV2 with TRBJ2-1; perhaps TRBD2 as D (6 bases). Deletions cut 0 bases from V and 9 bases from J, with 12 bases between. The CDR3 length is 14 residues. The germline V gene has CDR1 SNHLY and CDR2 FYNNEI. The CDR3 bases are TGTGCCAGCAGTGAAGCCACTAGCTCAAGTGAGCAGTTCTTC. It is translated as CASSEATSSSEQFF.

This clone was counted between two and nine times. The CDR3 sequence: CASSGTGGSYNEQFF. The CDR3, as DNA: TGTGCCAGCAGTGGTACTGGCGGGAGCTACAATGAGCAGTTCTTC. The chain recombines TRBV6-1 with TRBJ2-1, with 7 bases fitting TRBD2. From germline, CDR1 is MNHNS and CDR2 SASEGT. The CDR3 spans 15 residues. Trimming took 4 bases from V and 3 from J; bases not matched to a gene: 6.

This clone has a single count. The gene calls are TRBV18 and TRBJ1-1; D is perhaps TRBD1 (5 bases). CDR3 length: 15 amino acids. From germline, CDR1 is KGHSH and CDR2 LQKENI. With 0 bases removed from V and 0 bases from J, the gap between germline ends came to 8 bases. CDR3 DNA: TGTGCCAGCTCACCACCGGGGCGGTTGAACACTGAAGCTTTCTTT. Amino acid sequence: CASSPPGRLNTEAFF.

This clone occurred once. This chain links TRBV6-4 with TRBJ2-2, with D uncertain. The germline gives CDR1 MRHNA, CDR2 SNTAGT. V lost 6 bases, J lost 2 bases, and 10 bases lay in between. The CDR3 covers 14 residues. CDR3: CASSPGPNTGELFF. The CDR3 DNA reads TGTGCCAGCAGCCCCGGGCCTAACACCGGGGAGCTGTTTTTT.

This clone was seen a handful of times. The CDR3, as DNA: TGCGCCAGCAGTGAGTTCCAGGGGGACTCTGGAAACACCATATATTTT. Its protein product is CASSEFQGDSGNTIYF. This chain connects TRBV10-2 to TRBJ1-3; the match to TRBD1 covers 7 bases. This CDR3 spans 16 amino acids. Germline CDR1 WSHSY, CDR2 SAAADI. V gave up 1 base and J gave up 0 bases; unmatched junction bases: 3.

This chain links TRBV7-2 with TRBJ2-2, with TRBD2 identical over 12 bases. The V gene's germline CDR1 is SGHTA and CDR2 FQGNSA. CDR3 size: 17 residues. With V trimmed by 3 bases and J by 4 bases, 6 bases remained unmatched. The CDR3 reads CASSLLAGGPRTGELFF. The CDR3 DNA follows: TGTGCCAGCAGCTTGCTAGCGGGAGGGCCTCGCACCGGGGAGCTGTTTTTT.

The chain carries TRBV28 and TRBJ2-7, with 11 nucleotides matching TRBD2. The J segment lost 3 bases and the V segment lost 2 bases, leaving 0 bases of the junction unmatched. The CDR3 is made up of 14 amino acids. The germline gives CDR1 MDHEN, CDR2 SYDVKM. For the CDR3, the DNA is TGTGCCAGCAGTTTACTAGCGGGGGGCTACGAGCAGTACTTC. This sequence encodes CASSLLAGGYEQYF.

The CDR3 here is CASSYLERPPQFF. The CDR3 DNA follows: TGTGCCAGCAGCTACCTCGAGCGGCCGCCGCAGTTCTTC. The rearrangement links TRBV5-4 to TRBJ2-1; maybe TRBD2 (5 bases). The CDR3 has 13 amino acids. Germline V gene lookup returns CDR1 SGHNT and CDR2 YYREEE (reference sequence). Trimming cost V 3 bases and J 12 bases, with 16 bases left between them.

This rearrangement joins TRBV5-4 to TRBJ2-1; either TRBD1 or TRBD2 may supply D (5 bases each). CDR1 is SGHNT, CDR2 YYREEE, per germline (reference sequence). This CDR3 contains 16 residues. The V and J ends lost 0 bases and 6 bases respectively, with 16 bases between them. The CDR3 coding sequence is TGTGCCAGCAGCTTGGTCACCGGGACCAAGCTCAATGAGCAGTTCTTC. Amino acids: CASSLVTGTKLNEQFF.

The genes are TRBV6-4 and TRBJ2-3; 9 bases line up with TRBD2. V was pared by 3 bases and J by 1 base, with 5 bases of the junction left unmatched. Germline CDR1 and CDR2: MRHNA and SNTAGT. This CDR3 spans 16 amino acids. The CDR3 loop is CASSEDSGSGTDTQYF. CDR3 nucleotides: TGTGCCAGCAGTGAAGATAGCGGGAGCGGCACAGATACGCAGTATTTT.

This chain links TRBV9 with TRBJ2-3; 13 bases match TRBD2. This CDR3 is 16 amino acids long. From germline, CDR1 is SGDLS and CDR2 YYNGEE. V was pared by 4 bases and J by 8 bases, with 10 bases of the junction left unmatched. CDR3 coding DNA: TGTGCCAGCAGCCCCCGGACTAGCGGGAGTTCAGTTACGCAGTATTTT. Its translation: CASSPRTSGSSVTQYF.

The rearrangement joins TRBV27 to TRBJ1-5; D possibly corresponds to TRBD1 (5 bases). This CDR3 spans 14 amino acids. Trimming pared 6 bases from V and 0 bases from J, leaving 9 bases between. The germline gives CDR1 MNHEY, CDR2 SMNVEV (reference sequence). The CDR3 spells CASSQGGSNQPQHF. CDR3 DNA sequence: TGTGCCAGCAGCCAGGGAGGTAGCAATCAGCCCCAGCATTTT.

The chain is built from TRBV30 and TRBJ2-3; maybe TRBD2 (6 bases). CDR1 GTSNPN and CDR2 SVGIG come from the germline V gene (reference sequence). The V gene lost 8 bases and the J gene lost 1 base, with 13 bases spanning the gap. This CDR3 contains 13 residues. The CDR3 region is CARELGGTDTQYF. For the CDR3, the DNA is TGTGCCCGGGAGTTAGGTGGCACAGATACGCAGTATTTT.

V is TRBV5-6 and J is TRBJ2-7; 7 bases line up with TRBD1. This CDR3 comprises 15 residues. V shed 3 bases, J shed 3 bases, and the junction held 9 bases outside the gene matches. Looked up from germline, CDR1 is SGHDT and CDR2 is YYEEEE. CDR3: CASSSTGQVGYEQYF. CDR3 DNA sequence: TGTGCCAGCAGCTCTACCGGACAGGTCGGCTACGAGCAGTACTTC.

In DNA form, the CDR3 reads TGTGCCAGCAGCTTAATTCCTCATGAGCAGTTCTTC. It codes for CASSLIPHEQFF. This chain links TRBV11-3 with TRBJ2-1; no definite D call. CDR3 length equals 12 residues. Germline V CDR1 and CDR2: SGHNT, YENEEA. The V and J ends lost 2 bases and 8 bases respectively, with 7 bases between them. Looking up the rest from reference TRBV11-3 and TRBJ2-1 gives the full variable domain: EAGVVQSPRYKIIEKKQPVAFWCNPISGHNTLYWYLQNLGQGPELLIRYENEEAVDDSQLPKDRFSAERLKGVDSTLKIQPAELGDSAVYLCASSLIPHEQFFGPGTRLTVL.

In its sample, this clone was seen a few times. V gene TRBV6-1 combines with J gene TRBJ2-1; D tentatively reads TRBD1 or TRBD2 (5 bases each). The germline V gene has CDR1 MNHNS and CDR2 SASEGT. CDR3 size: 15 residues. V lost 8 bases to trimming and J lost 0 bases, with 14 bases between them. For the CDR3, the DNA is TGTGCCAGCCATGGGGGAGAAAGCTCCTACAATGAGCAGTTCTTC. It codes for CASHGGESSYNEQFF.

The chain links TRBV27 to TRBJ1-2; D gene ambiguous. The CDR3 covers 15 residues. From germline, CDR1 is MNHEY and CDR2 SMNVEV (reference sequence). V lost 2 bases, J lost 5 bases, and 15 bases lay in between. CDR3 nucleotides: TGTGCCAGCAGTTTAGCCGGAGGCCTCGCGTATGGCTACACCTTC. Protein: CASSLAGGLAYGYTF.

The V gene is TRBV4-3, the J gene TRBJ2-7; TRBD2 agrees at 7 bases. Germline trimming cut 3 bases from V and 0 bases from J; bases unmatched to any gene: 5. CDR1 LGHNA and CDR2 YSLEER come from the germline V gene. The CDR3 runs 15 residues. CDR3 in DNA: TGCGCCAGCAGCCAGGGACGGACTAGCTCCTACGAGCAGTACTTC. Protein: CASSQGRTSSYEQYF.

This clone was found a few times. The chain has TRBV27 and TRBJ1-4, with 9 bases that match TRBD1. The CDR3 totals 14 residues. Germline V gene lookup returns CDR1 MNHEY and CDR2 SMNVEV (reference sequence). Losses at the gene ends were 6 bases for V and 8 bases for J; bases not matched to a gene: 7. As DNA, the CDR3 is TGTGCCAGCAGACTCGGGACAGGGAGGGAAAAACTGTTTTTT. Its translation is CASRLGTGREKLFF.

This chain uses TRBV5-4 with TRBJ1-4; TRBD1 is a possible D gene (5 bases). The V and J ends lost 2 bases and 5 bases respectively, with 13 bases between them. This CDR3 has 15 residues. CDR1 is SGHNT, CDR2 YYREEE, per germline (reference sequence). The CDR3 DNA sequence: TGTGCCAGCAGCTTTCGGGGGTCAAGGAATGAAAAACTGTTTTTT. The encoded protein is CASSFRGSRNEKLFF.

The chain employs TRBV7-7 and TRBJ2-2; 9 bases are a match to TRBD1. Germline V gene data show CDR1 as SSHAT and CDR2 as FNYEAQ (reference sequence). This CDR3 has 16 amino acids. Trimming cost V 5 bases and J 8 bases; bases outside gene matches: 12. CDR3 sequence: CASSQAGTGSEGELFF. In DNA form, the CDR3 reads TGTGCCAGCAGCCAAGCCGGGACAGGGAGTGAAGGGGAGCTGTTTTTT. Complete variable domain (other parts from reference TRBV7-7 and TRBJ2-2): GAGVSQSPRYKVTKRGQDVTLRCDPISSHATLYWYQQALGQGPEFLTYFNYEAQPDKSGLPSDRFSAERPEGSISTLTIQRTEQRDSAMYRCASSQAGTGSEGELFFGEGSRLTVL.